The subject of this entry is one T cell receptor beta chain. Distinct nucleotide sequences in the sample also encode this CDR3. The patients all showed relapse after autologous stem cell transplantation, while their brentuximab vedotin exposure varied. The study recorded best responses of complete response, partial response or progressive disease. This sample was taken from a study of PD-1 blockade in classical Hodgkin lymphoma. The table came from immunoSEQ multiplex PCR; TCRdb's copy has only in-frame clones and leaves some out. In the table there are approximately 26,000 clones, roughly 70% of which are singletons. The input for sequencing was peripheral blood mononuclear cells (PBMCs), taken before the second cycle of nivolumab. This receptor was identified in a human donor with classical Hodgkin lymphoma.

Here the CDR3 reads CASSLTGGHSPLHF. CDR3 sequence (DNA): TGTGCCAGCAGTTTGACAGGGGGACATTCACCCCTCCACTTT. The chain links TRBV28 to TRBJ1-6; 9 nucleotides align to TRBD1. CDR1 is MDHEN, CDR2 SYDVKM, per germline. The V and J ends lost 3 bases and 8 bases, in that order; junction bases with no gene match: 2. This CDR3 is 14 amino acids long.